A selection of T cell receptor beta chains follows, all from one sample in a study of blood T cell repertoires in COVID-19. TCRdb's copy holds only in-frame clones and misses some; the assay was immunoSEQ multiplex PCR. The sample records 40,000 to 50,000 clones, roughly four fifths being singletons. The sample comprised peripheral blood. The receptors were gathered from a woman aged 80 or over with acute or convalescent COVID-19. CDR3s include the opening cysteine and the closing phenylalanine or tryptophan. D genes are given only for firm matches. Where a row states a size, it is once, few, many or the class of an expanded clone; other rows omit it.

v_call	j_call	clone_size	d_call	cdr3_aa	cdr3_nt
TRBV4-1	TRBJ1-4	-	-	CASSQVHSRGPGKLFF	TGCGCCAGCAGCCAAGTTCACTCGCGCGGGCCGGGAAAACTGTTTTTT
TRBV7-8	TRBJ2-1	-	-	CASSLPRWGINEQFF	TGTGCCAGCAGCTTACCGAGATGGGGCATAAATGAGCAGTTCTTC
TRBV5-6	TRBJ1-3	-	-	CASSLQPGNTIYF	TGTGCCAGCAGCTTACAACCGGGAAACACCATATATTTT
TRBV6-5	TRBJ1-6	-	-	CASSNQGLNSPLHF	TGTGCCAGCAGCAACCAGGGGTTGAATTCACCCCTCCACTTT
TRBV5-1	TRBJ1-3	once	TRBD1	CASSFTGVAGNTIYF	TGCGCCAGCAGCTTTACAGGGGTGGCTGGAAACACCATATATTTT
TRBV3-1/TRBV3-2	TRBJ1-1	-	-	CASSQVGGGGTEAFF	TGTGCCAGCAGCCAAGTCGGAGGGGGGGGCACTGAAGCTTTCTTT
TRBV29-1	TRBJ1-1	-	-	CSVARGGTEAFF	TGCAGCGTTGCCAGGGGCGGGACTGAAGCTTTCTTT
TRBV3-1/TRBV3-2	TRBJ2-3	-	TRBD2	CASSQDIVTSGFRGGPDTQYF	TGTGCCAGCAGCCAAGACATCGTAACTAGCGGGTTCCGTGGTGGCCCAGATACGCAGTATTTT
TRBV25-1	TRBJ1-1	-	TRBD1	CASTTTGGTEAFF	TGTGCCAGCACCACCACAGGGGGCACTGAAGCTTTCTTT
TRBV6-1	TRBJ2-7	-	-	CASSEAARVYEQYF	TGTGCCAGCAGTGAAGCCGCCAGGGTGTACGAGCAGTACTTC
TRBV19	TRBJ2-2	-	TRBD2	CASSIDASGGAGELFF	TGTGCCAGTAGTATAGATGCAAGCGGGGGGGCCGGGGAGCTGTTTTTT
TRBV7-2	TRBJ2-3	-	TRBD2	CASSVRLAGGRDTQYF	TGTGCCAGCAGCGTCCGACTAGCGGGGGGGCGGGATACGCAGTATTTT
TRBV6-2/TRBV6-3	TRBJ1-2	-	-	CASSYSNQGSGYTF	TGTGCCAGCAGTTACTCGAATCAGGGATCCGGCTACACCTTC
TRBV9	TRBJ1-6	-	-	CASSVVAGNTSPLHF	TGTGCCAGCAGCGTAGTGGCAGGGAACACTTCACCCCTCCACTTT
TRBV30	TRBJ1-5	-	-	CAWSALFEGPQHF	TGTGCCTGGAGTGCCCTCTTTGAGGGGCCCCAGCATTTT
TRBV23-1	TRBJ2-5	-	TRBD2	CASSQSRPRGSGGPQETQYF	TGCGCCAGCAGTCAATCGAGGCCCCGGGGTAGCGGGGGCCCTCAAGAGACCCAGTACTTC
TRBV28	TRBJ1-4	-	-	CASSRYEKLFF	TGTGCCAGCAGTCGCTACGAAAAACTGTTTTTT
TRBV10-3	TRBJ1-3	-	-	CAIAPLSSGNTIYF	TGTGCCATTGCCCCCTTGAGCTCTGGAAACACCATATATTTT
TRBV9	TRBJ1-2	-	TRBD1	CASSLGQGEWYGYTF	TGTGCCAGCAGCTTGGGACAGGGTGAATGGTATGGCTACACCTTC
TRBV5-1	TRBJ2-5	once	TRBD1	CASSLTPGQGAETQYF	TGCGCCAGCAGCTTAACCCCGGGACAGGGGGCCGAGACCCAGTACTTC
TRBV6-1	TRBJ2-1	-	TRBD1	CASSESQGALNEQFF	TGTGCCAGCAGTGAAAGTCAGGGGGCTTTAAATGAGCAGTTCTTC
TRBV5-5	TRBJ1-3	-	-	CASSPTRGLSSGNTIYF	TGTGCCAGCAGCCCTACCAGGGGCCTCAGCTCTGGAAACACCATATATTTT
TRBV2	TRBJ2-5	once	TRBD2	CASSGGTSGGETQYF	TGTGCCAGCAGTGGCGGGACTAGCGGGGGGGAGACCCAGTACTTC
TRBV5-1	TRBJ2-2	few	TRBD1	CASSPGTGPDGELFF	TGCGCCAGCAGCCCGGGGACAGGGCCGGACGGGGAGCTGTTTTTT
TRBV9	TRBJ2-2	-	TRBD1	CASSPSGTGETGELFF	TGTGCCAGCAGCCCTAGTGGGACAGGGGAGACCGGGGAGCTGTTTTTT
TRBV3-1/TRBV3-2	TRBJ2-3	-	TRBD2	CASSQLAGGTDTQYF	TGTGCCAGCAGCCAACTAGCGGGGGGCACAGATACGCAGTATTTT
TRBV5-1	TRBJ2-3	-	TRBD2	CASSLLGSGGTDTQYF	TGCGCCAGCAGCCTCCTAGGTAGCGGGGGCACAGATACGCAGTATTTT
TRBV5-1	TRBJ1-1	few	TRBD1	CASSTTGTGIEAFF	TGCGCCAGCAGCACCACCGGGACAGGGATTGAAGCTTTCTTT
TRBV4-2	TRBJ1-5	-	-	CASSQDRVGNQPQHF	TGTGCCAGCAGCCAAGACAGGGTCGGCAATCAGCCCCAGCATTTT
TRBV30	TRBJ1-2	-	TRBD1	CAWSVGPGTGYGYTF	TGTGCCTGGAGTGTAGGTCCGGGGACAGGCTATGGCTACACCTTC
TRBV6-4	TRBJ1-6	once	TRBD1	CASSVRQGGNSPLHF	TGTGCCAGCAGTGTTCGACAGGGAGGAAATTCACCCCTCCACTTT
TRBV6-6	TRBJ2-2	-	TRBD1	CASLGQVNTGELFF	TGTGCCAGTTTGGGACAGGTGAACACCGGGGAGCTGTTTTTT
TRBV18	TRBJ2-1	-	TRBD2	CASSPILAGGNEQFF	TGTGCCAGCTCACCAATCCTAGCGGGGGGGAATGAGCAGTTCTTC
TRBV9	TRBJ1-6	-	-	CASSHGRSYNSPLHF	TGTGCCAGCAGCCATGGTAGATCCTATAATTCACCCCTCCACTTT
TRBV12-3/TRBV12-4	TRBJ1-1	-	-	CASSLTGNTEAFF	TGTGCCAGCAGTTTGACAGGTAACACTGAAGCTTTCTTT
TRBV3-1/TRBV3-2	TRBJ1-1	-	-	CASSQGRGSFF	TGTGCCAGCAGCCAGGGGCGGGGGTCTTTCTTT
TRBV7-9	TRBJ1-5	-	-	CASSSGLTGQPQHF	TGTGCCAGCAGCTCGGGTCTAACGGGTCAGCCCCAGCATTTT
TRBV5-1	TRBJ1-2	-	-	CASSLVSPRGSGVDGYTF	TGCGCCAGCAGCTTGGTCTCTCCTCGGGGATCAGGCGTGGATGGCTACACCTTC
TRBV19	TRBJ2-1	-	TRBD2	CASSLSSGGAYNEQFF	TGTGCCAGTAGTCTCTCTAGCGGGGGGGCCTACAATGAGCAGTTCTTC
TRBV7-8	TRBJ2-3	-	TRBD1	CASSGQGAPNTQYF	TGTGCCAGCAGCGGACAGGGGGCGCCGAATACGCAGTATTTT
TRBV6-4	TRBJ1-2	-	TRBD1	CASNARDRDRNYGYTF	TGTGCCAGCAATGCCCGGGACAGGGACAGGAACTATGGCTACACCTTC
TRBV28	TRBJ2-3	-	-	CASSLDGDTQYF	TGTGCCAGCAGTCTAGATGGAGATACGCAGTATTTT
TRBV10-3	TRBJ2-2	-	-	CAISESGANTGELFF	TGTGCCATCAGTGAAAGCGGCGCGAACACCGGGGAGCTGTTTTTT
TRBV10-1	TRBJ1-4	-	TRBD1	CASSDPGTAVLFF	TGCGCCAGCAGTGATCCCGGGACAGCGGTCCTGTTTTTT
TRBV5-1	TRBJ2-3	-	-	CASSAHRETRGDTQYF	TGCGCCAGCAGCGCTCACCGGGAGACCCGTGGGGATACGCAGTATTTT
TRBV5-1	TRBJ1-6	-	-	CASSLAGGTGNSPLHF	TGCGCCAGCAGCTTGGCCGGGGGGACGGGGAATTCACCCCTCCACTTT
TRBV9	TRBJ2-2	-	-	CASSLRGDSNTGELFF	TGTGCCAGCAGCCTCAGGGGCGATTCGAACACCGGGGAGCTGTTTTTT